These 26 T cell receptor beta chains were sequenced from one sample in a study of blood T cells in healthy people across ages. A second PCR of 7 to 11 cycles used a sample-barcoded 5' primer and a J-beta primer mix. From the 5' RACE reads, TCRdb called clonotypes with MiXCR, one entry per CDR3 protein. Here the sample spans approximately 350,000 distinct CDR3 sequences, about half being singletons. The specimen was blood. All receptors come from a man aged 55-75 years in good health.

A few counts support this clonotype. V gene TRBV6-5 combines with J gene TRBJ2-1; D possibly matches TRBD1 or TRBD2 (6 bases each). CDR1 is MNHEY, CDR2 SVGAGI, per germline. The CDR3 contains 14 residues. Trimming stripped 8 bases from V and 7 bases from J, with 18 bases between. CDR3 in amino acids: CASRHGGQSNEQFF. CDR3 nucleotides: TGTGCCAGCCGTCACGGGGGACAATCGAATGAGCAGTTCTTC.

This clonotype was counted between two and nine times. The V and J genes are TRBV2 and TRBJ1-2; tentatively, D is TRBD1 (5 bases). V lost 0 bases and J 3 bases, leaving 11 bases between the germline ends. CDR1 SNHLY and CDR2 FYNNEI come from the germline V gene. CDR3 length equals 15 residues. CDR3 amino acids: CASSEAATGDYGYTF. The CDR3, as DNA: TGTGCCAGCAGTGAAGCGGCGACGGGGGACTATGGCTACACCTTC.

The chain joins TRBV20-1 to TRBJ2-3, with D perhaps being TRBD1 or TRBD2 (6 bases each). The CDR3 is made up of 17 amino acids. Germline CDR1 DFQATT, CDR2 SNEGSKA (reference sequence). V was shortened by 0 bases and J by 1 base, with 17 bases between the two germline ends. The CDR3 sequence is CSARDELGQRGTDTQYF. The CDR3 DNA reads as TGCAGTGCTAGAGACGAGCTTGGACAGCGGGGCACAGATACGCAGTATTTT.

The chain is built from TRBV4-3 and TRBJ2-5, with 12 bases aligning to TRBD2. The CDR3 spans 18 residues. CDR1 is LGHNA, CDR2 YSLEER, per germline. V was pared by 0 bases and J by 1 base, with 6 bases of the junction left unmatched. In DNA, the CDR3 is TGCGCCAGCAGCCAAGACGTTCCGGGACTAGCGGGCCAAGAGACCCAGTACTTC. Its translation: CASSQDVPGLAGQETQYF.

The genes are TRBV25-1 and TRBJ2-5; 7 bases agree with TRBD2. In germline, CDR1 is MGHDK, CDR2 SYGVNS. Trimming at V came to 3 bases and at J to 3 bases, leaving 4 bases not matched to a gene. The CDR3 extends over 14 amino acids. CDR3 in amino acids: CASSDPGGEETQYF. As DNA, the CDR3 is TGTGCCAGCAGTGACCCTGGGGGGGAAGAGACCCAGTACTTC.

The V gene is TRBV25-1, the J gene TRBJ2-5; TRBD1 matches at 8 bases. V was pared by 3 bases and J by 4 bases, with 7 bases of the junction left unmatched. CDR3 length: 15 residues. Germline CDR1 MGHDK, CDR2 SYGVNS. In nucleotides, the CDR3 is TGTGCCAGCAGTGACCCGGGACAGGTAGGAGAGACCCAGTACTTC. Its translation is CASSDPGQVGETQYF.

In its sample, this clonotype was seen many times. The chain has TRBV5-6 and TRBJ2-7; D ambiguous. Germline assignment: CDR1 SGHDT and CDR2 YYEEEE. Trimming pared 5 bases from V and 6 bases from J, leaving 9 bases between. There are 11 residues in the CDR3. The CDR3 nucleotides are TGTGCCAGCAGTTCCCTACGCGAGCAGTACTTC. Translating gives CASSSLREQYF.

V and J are TRBV28 and TRBJ2-7, with D maybe TRBD1 (6 bases). The CDR3 length is 15 residues. Germline CDR1 reads MDHEN; CDR2 reads SYDVKM. Trimming removed 5 bases at V and 2 bases at J, with 16 bases between. CDR3 residues: CASSSGQPRAYEQYF. The CDR3 DNA follows: TGTGCCAGCAGTAGCGGACAGCCTAGGGCCTACGAGCAGTACTTC.

Points on this clonotype: A much more abundant neighbour one base away suggests this may be a read error. This chain connects TRBV11-2 to TRBJ2-5, with D unclear. The J call may be mistaken, given a closer DNA end match to TRBJ2-7. Germline values: CDR1 SGHAT, CDR2 FQNNGV. This CDR3 has 17 residues. CDR3 region: CASSSSPSLRSNSEQYF. The CDR3 nucleotides read TGTGCCAGCAGCTCGTCCCCCAGCCTCCGGAGTAACTCCGAGCAGTACTTC.

This CDR3 reads CASSRRGGQGGPPNYGYTF. For the CDR3, the DNA is TGTGCCAGCAGCCGGAGAGGAGGACAGGGGGGCCCCCCCAACTATGGCTACACCTTC. V gene TRBV3-1 combines with J gene TRBJ1-2; TRBD1 aligns across 10 bases. V shed 4 bases and J 2 bases; nucleotides not matched to a gene: 16. Germline loops: CDR1 LGHDT, CDR2 YNNKEL (reference sequence). The CDR3 runs 19 residues.

With respect to this clonotype: A much larger clone is a single base away; this may be a read error. The chain has TRBV25-1 and TRBJ2-1, with D perhaps matching TRBD1 or TRBD2 (5 bases each). This CDR3 region has 12 residues. The V end was cut by 8 bases, the J end by 13 bases, with 18 bases between. Germline lookup yields CDR1 MGHDK and CDR2 SYGVNS. CDR3 residues: CASEGFSETQFF. The CDR3, as DNA: TGTGCCAGCGAGGGGTTTTCGGAGACCCAGTTCTTC.

The CDR3 sequence is CSASLAVNTGELFF. In DNA, the CDR3 is TGCAGTGCTAGTCTAGCGGTAAACACCGGGGAGCTGTTTTTT. This chain connects TRBV20-1 to TRBJ2-2; 7 positions agree with TRBD2. The V gene's germline CDR1 is DFQATT and CDR2 SNEGSKA (reference sequence). The CDR3 runs to 14 residues. Trimming at V came to 3 bases and at J to 2 bases, leaving 3 bases not matched to a gene.

This clonotype was counted between two and nine times. The chain employs TRBV12-3 or TRBV12-4 and TRBJ2-3; D is possibly TRBD2 (6 bases). This CDR3 has 15 amino acids. The germline V and J ends were trimmed by 6 bases and 3 bases, with 16 bases remaining between them. The CDR3: CASRRSGGGTDTQYF. DNA for the CDR3: TGTGCCAGCAGGCGGTCGGGCGGAGGGACAGATACGCAGTATTTT.

This chain links TRBV20-1 with TRBJ2-4, with 8 bases fitting TRBD2. The CDR3 sequence is 14 residues long. Germline V lookup: CDR1 DFQATT, CDR2 SNEGSKA (reference sequence). The V segment lost 6 bases and the J segment 9 bases; nucleotides outside the gene matches: 13. This CDR3 reads CSAPYATREGIQYF. CDR3 coding DNA: TGCAGTGCCCCTTACGCGACCCGGGAGGGCATTCAGTACTTC.

The CDR3 protein is CASSPGYDKNIQYF. CDR3 DNA: TGCGCCAGCAGTCCGGGGTATGACAAAAACATTCAGTACTTC. The V call is TRBV5-1, the J call TRBJ2-4; tentatively, D is TRBD2 (5 bases). CDR3 length equals 14 residues. The V end lost 5 bases, the J end lost 3 bases, and 12 bases lay between the germline ends. In germline, CDR1 is SGHRS, CDR2 YFSETQ.

The rearrangement joins TRBV10-3 to TRBJ2-7; 7 bases are a match to TRBD2. Trimming cost V 6 bases and J 3 bases; bases outside gene matches: 8. The germline V gene has CDR1 ENHRY and CDR2 SYGVKD. CDR3 length: 14 amino acids. The CDR3 bases are TGTGCCATCAGCGGCGGGAGTAGGGTCTACGAGCAGTACTTC. Translated: CAISGGSRVYEQYF.

The J gene is TRBJ2-7, the V gene TRBV7-9, with 11 bases that match TRBD2. CDR1 SEHNR and CDR2 FQNEAQ come from the germline V gene (reference sequence). The CDR3 runs 15 residues. The junction had 6 bases not matched to a gene; V was cut back by 5 bases and J by 3 bases. CDR3 DNA sequence: TGTGCCAGCAGCCCCCCTAGCGGGGGGTTCTACGAGCAGTACTTC. It codes for CASSPPSGGFYEQYF.

This clonotype was counted only a few times. The chain joins TRBV15 to TRBJ2-5, with 7 positions matching TRBD1. Looked up from germline, CDR1 is LNHNV and CDR2 is YYDKDF (reference sequence). The CDR3 consists of 15 residues. V dropped 1 base and J dropped 5; count of bases not matched to a gene: 7. CDR3 loop: CATSRVATGDETQYF. The CDR3 nucleotides are TGTGCCACCAGCAGAGTCGCAACAGGGGACGAGACCCAGTACTTC.

This clonotype has only a few counts. The rearrangement uses TRBV4-3 and TRBJ2-1, with D uncertain. Germline lookup yields CDR1 LGHNA and CDR2 YSLEER. Trimming pared 0 bases from V and 9 bases from J, leaving 9 bases between. The CDR3 is 13 amino acids. This CDR3 is CASSQDKAREQFF. The DNA of the CDR3 is TGCGCCAGCAGCCAAGATAAGGCTCGTGAGCAGTTCTTC.

The chain links TRBV7-3 to TRBJ1-2; D is unresolved. This CDR3 is built from 18 residues. The germline CDR1 and CDR2 sequences are SGHTA and FQGTGA. The germline V and J ends were trimmed by 2 bases and 0 bases, with 19 bases remaining between them. The CDR3 nucleotides read TGTGCCAGCAGCTTATTGTTATGGTGTTTTATAGCTAACTATGGCTACACCTTC. Translation: CASSLLLWCFIANYGYTF.

This chain joins TRBV7-8 and TRBJ2-4; the D is unclear. The J call could be wrong; TRBJ2-5 is a better fit for the DNA end. Per germline, CDR1 SGHVS and CDR2 FQNEAQ. This CDR3 spans 15 amino acids. CDR3 DNA: TGTGCCAGCAGCTTAGGCCAACACCTCCAAGAGACCCAGTACTTC. It encodes CASSLGQHLQETQYF.

About this clonotype: Possible read error: a much larger clone is one base away. The chain joins TRBV29-1 to TRBJ2-1; tentatively, D is TRBD2 (6 bases). The V gene's germline CDR1 is SQVTM and CDR2 ANQGSEA. The CDR3 contains 13 residues. CDR3 DNA: TGCAGCGTTGAATTCGGAGGGAATAGGGAGCAGTTATTC. Encoded protein: CSVEFGGNREQLF.

This chain connects TRBV5-1 to TRBJ1-1; TRBD1 matches at 10 bases. The CDR3 runs 18 residues. Trimming removed 3 bases from V and 0 bases from J; junction bases left unmatched: 11. Germline CDR1 reads SGHRS; CDR2 reads YFSETQ. The CDR3 loop reads CASSSGDRGRRMNTEAFF. In DNA, the CDR3 is TGCGCCAGCAGCTCCGGGGACAGGGGACGCCGGATGAACACTGAAGCTTTCTTT.

This chain joins TRBV12-5 and TRBJ1-2; 7 bases align to TRBD1. The CDR3 is 14 residues long. Germline CDR1 LGHNT, CDR2 FRNRAP. Losses at the gene ends were 8 bases for V and 4 bases for J; bases not matched to a gene: 10. The CDR3 nucleotides are TGTGCTAGTAGTATCGGACAGGAGCTCTATGGCTACACCTTC. The encoded protein is CASSIGQELYGYTF.

The gene calls are TRBV7-9 and TRBJ2-7, with D uncertain. This CDR3 is 12 amino acids long. The germline gives CDR1 SEHNR, CDR2 FQNEAQ (reference sequence). V lost 4 bases, J lost 5 bases, and 9 bases lay in between. In nucleotides, the CDR3 is TGTGCCAGCAGCTGGGGTGGGAACGAGCAGTACTTC. This sequence encodes CASSWGGNEQYF.

The table lists this clonotype with a few counts. The chain links TRBV7-3 to TRBJ1-1, with D perhaps TRBD1 (5 bases). Germline V gene sequence: CDR1 SGHTA, CDR2 FQGTGA. Trimming stripped 5 bases from V and 4 bases from J, with 14 bases between. CDR3 length equals 14 residues. The CDR3 reads CASSPQGRTTEAFF. The DNA for the CDR3 is TGTGCCAGCAGCCCGCAGGGACGAACCACTGAAGCTTTCTTT. The full variable domain, rest sourced from reference TRBV7-3 and TRBJ1-1, is GAGVSQTPSNKVTEKGKYVELRCDPISGHTALYWYRQSLGQGPEFLIYFQGTGAADDSGLPNDRFFAVRPEGSVSTLKIQRTERGDSAVYLCASSPQGRTTEAFFGQGTRLTVV.